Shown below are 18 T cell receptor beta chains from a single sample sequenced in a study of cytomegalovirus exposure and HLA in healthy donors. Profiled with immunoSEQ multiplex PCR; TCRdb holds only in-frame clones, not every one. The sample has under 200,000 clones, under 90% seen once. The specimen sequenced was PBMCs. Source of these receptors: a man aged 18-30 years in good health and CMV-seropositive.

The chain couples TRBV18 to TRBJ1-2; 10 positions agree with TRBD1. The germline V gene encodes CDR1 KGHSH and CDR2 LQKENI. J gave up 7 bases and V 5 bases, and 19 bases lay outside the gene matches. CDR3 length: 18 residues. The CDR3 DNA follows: TGTGCCAGCTCAGCGACCGGGACAGGGGCAAAAGGGTCCACTGGCTACACCTTC. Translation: CASSATGTGAKGSTGYTF.

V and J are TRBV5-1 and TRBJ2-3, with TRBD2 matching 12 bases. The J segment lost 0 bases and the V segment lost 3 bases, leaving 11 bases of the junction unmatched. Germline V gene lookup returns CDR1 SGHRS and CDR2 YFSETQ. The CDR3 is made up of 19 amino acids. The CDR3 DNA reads TGCGCCAGCAGCTGGCCAGTAGGACTAGCGGGGACTAGCACAGATACGCAGTATTTT. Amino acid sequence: CASSWPVGLAGTSTDTQYF.

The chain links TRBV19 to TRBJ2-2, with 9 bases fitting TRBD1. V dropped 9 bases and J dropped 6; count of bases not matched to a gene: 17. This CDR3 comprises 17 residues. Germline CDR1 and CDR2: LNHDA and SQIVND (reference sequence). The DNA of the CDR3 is TGTGCCAGCACTCTAAAGGGACAGGGTTACTTCTCCGGGGAGCTGTTTTTT. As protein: CASTLKGQGYFSGELFF. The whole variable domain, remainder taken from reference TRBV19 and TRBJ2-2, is DGGITQSPKYLFRKEGQNVTLSCEQNLNHDAMYWYRQDPGQGLRLIYYSQIVNDFQKGDIAEGYSVSREKKESFPLTVTSAQKNPTAFYLCASTLKGQGYFSGELFFGEGSRLTVL.

CDR3 coding DNA: TGCGCCAGCAGCCCGGCGGGGCAGGCCTTAAGCAATGAGCAGTTCTTC. Protein sequence: CASSPAGQALSNEQFF. J is TRBJ2-1 and V is TRBV5-1; tentatively, D is TRBD2 (6 bases). Trimming removed 4 bases from V and 6 bases from J, with 20 bases in between. The CDR3 runs 16 residues. Germline loops: CDR1 SGHRS, CDR2 YFSETQ.

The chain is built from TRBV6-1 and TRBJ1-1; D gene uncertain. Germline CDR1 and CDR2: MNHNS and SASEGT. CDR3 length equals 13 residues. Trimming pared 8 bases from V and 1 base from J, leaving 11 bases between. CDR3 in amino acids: CASSSSKNTEAFF. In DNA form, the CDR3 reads TGTGCCAGCTCTTCCAGTAAGAACACTGAAGCTTTCTTT.

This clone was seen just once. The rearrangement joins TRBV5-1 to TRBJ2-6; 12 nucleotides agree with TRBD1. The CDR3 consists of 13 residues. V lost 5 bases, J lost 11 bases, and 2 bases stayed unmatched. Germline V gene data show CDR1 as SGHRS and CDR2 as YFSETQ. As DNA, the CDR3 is TGCGCCAGCAGGGGACAGGGGGCTTACGTCCTGACTTTC. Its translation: CASRGQGAYVLTF.

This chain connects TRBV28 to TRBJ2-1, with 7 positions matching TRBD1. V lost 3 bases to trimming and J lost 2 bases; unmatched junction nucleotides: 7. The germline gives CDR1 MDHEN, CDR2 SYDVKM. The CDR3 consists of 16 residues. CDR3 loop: CASSFATGEPYNEQFF. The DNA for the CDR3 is TGTGCCAGCAGTTTTGCCACAGGGGAACCCTACAATGAGCAGTTCTTC.

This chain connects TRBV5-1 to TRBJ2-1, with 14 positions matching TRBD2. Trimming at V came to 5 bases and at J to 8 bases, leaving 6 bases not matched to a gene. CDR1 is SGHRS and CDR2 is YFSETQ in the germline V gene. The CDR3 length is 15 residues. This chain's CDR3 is CASSPTSGRAYEQFF. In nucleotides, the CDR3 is TGCGCCAGCAGTCCGACTAGCGGGAGGGCCTATGAGCAGTTCTTC.

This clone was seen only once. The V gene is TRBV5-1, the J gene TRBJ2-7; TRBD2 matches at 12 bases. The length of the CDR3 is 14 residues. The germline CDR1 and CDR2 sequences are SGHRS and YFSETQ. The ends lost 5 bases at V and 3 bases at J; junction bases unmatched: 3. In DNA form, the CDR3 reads TGCGCCAGCAGTGGACTAGCGGGGAACTACGAGCAGTACTTC. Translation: CASSGLAGNYEQYF.

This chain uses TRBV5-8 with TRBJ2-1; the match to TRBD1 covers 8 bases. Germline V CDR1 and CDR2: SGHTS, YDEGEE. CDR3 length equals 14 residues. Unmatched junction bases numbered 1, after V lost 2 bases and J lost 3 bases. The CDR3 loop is CASSFGQGYNEQFF. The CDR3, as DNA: TGTGCCAGCAGCTTCGGACAGGGCTACAATGAGCAGTTCTTC.

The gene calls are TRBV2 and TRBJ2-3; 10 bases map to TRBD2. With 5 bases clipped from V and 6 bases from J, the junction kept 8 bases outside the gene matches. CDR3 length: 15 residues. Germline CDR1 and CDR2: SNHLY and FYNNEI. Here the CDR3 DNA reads TGTGCCAGCAGTATCCTAGCGGGAGCATCGGATACGCAGTATTTT. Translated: CASSILAGASDTQYF.

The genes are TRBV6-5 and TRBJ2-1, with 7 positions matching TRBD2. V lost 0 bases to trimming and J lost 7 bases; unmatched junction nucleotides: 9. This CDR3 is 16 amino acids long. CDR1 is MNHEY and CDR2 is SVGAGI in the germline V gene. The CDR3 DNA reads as TGTGCCAGCAGTTACTCGACGTTCTGGCGGGGGAATGAGCAGTTCTTC. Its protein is CASSYSTFWRGNEQFF.

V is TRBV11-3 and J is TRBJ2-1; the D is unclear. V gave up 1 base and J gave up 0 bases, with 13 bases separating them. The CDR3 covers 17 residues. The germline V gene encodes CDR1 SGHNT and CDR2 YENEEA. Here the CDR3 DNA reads TGTGCCAGCAGCTTAGGTGTGGCGAGGAGCTCCTACAATGAGCAGTTCTTC. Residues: CASSLGVARSSYNEQFF.

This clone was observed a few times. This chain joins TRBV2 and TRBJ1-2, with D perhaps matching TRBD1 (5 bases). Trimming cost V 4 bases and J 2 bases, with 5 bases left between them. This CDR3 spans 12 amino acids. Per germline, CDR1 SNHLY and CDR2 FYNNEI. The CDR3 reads CASSGQNYGYTF. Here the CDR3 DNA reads TGTGCCAGCAGTGGACAGAACTATGGCTACACCTTC.

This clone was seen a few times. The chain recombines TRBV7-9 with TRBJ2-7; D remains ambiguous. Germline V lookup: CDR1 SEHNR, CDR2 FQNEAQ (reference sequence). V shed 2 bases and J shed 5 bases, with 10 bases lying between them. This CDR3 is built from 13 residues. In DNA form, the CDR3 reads TGTGCCAGCAGCTTAATTTTGAGGAACGAGCAGTACTTC. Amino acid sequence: CASSLILRNEQYF.

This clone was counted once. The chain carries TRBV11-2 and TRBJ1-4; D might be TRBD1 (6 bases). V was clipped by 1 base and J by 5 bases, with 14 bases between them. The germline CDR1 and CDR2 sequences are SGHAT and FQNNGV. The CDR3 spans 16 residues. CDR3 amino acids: CASSLAWTAVNEKLFF. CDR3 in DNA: TGTGCCAGCAGCTTAGCATGGACAGCAGTAAATGAAAAACTGTTTTTT.

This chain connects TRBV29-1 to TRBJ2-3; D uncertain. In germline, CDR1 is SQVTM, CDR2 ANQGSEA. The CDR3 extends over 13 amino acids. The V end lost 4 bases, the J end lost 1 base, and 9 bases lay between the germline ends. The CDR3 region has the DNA TGCAGCGTTGTCGGCGGAGGCACAGATACGCAGTATTTT. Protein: CSVVGGGTDTQYF.

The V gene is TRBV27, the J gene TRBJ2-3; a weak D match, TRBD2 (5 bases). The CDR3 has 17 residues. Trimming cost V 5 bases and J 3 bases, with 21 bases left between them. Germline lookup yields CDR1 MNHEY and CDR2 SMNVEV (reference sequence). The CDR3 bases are TGTGCCAGCAGTCTCTGGGGTTTGAGGGAGATAACAGATACGCAGTATTTT. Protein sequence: CASSLWGLREITDTQYF.